This T cell receptor beta chain was recorded in a study of a mutant IDH1 vaccine in newly diagnosed glioma. Study at large: Vaccination began 4-6 weeks post radiotherapy alone, or with temozolomide cycles. Patients under treatment included around 60% males and approximately 40% females and had a mean age of around 40 years. Those enrolled had earlier been treated with radiotherapy, temozolomide, or both, mostly both.

The time point is: week 23, last vaccination. Topical imiquimod accompanied each vaccine dose, which consisted of 300 ug of mutant IDH1 20-mer peptide. V lost 1 base and J lost 5, with 9 bases in between. Looked up from germline, CDR1 is SGHRS and CDR2 is YFSETQ. This CDR3 comprises 13 residues. About this clone itself: Its antigen is undetermined.

TCRdb keeps only in-frame clones here, not all; method: immunoSEQ multiplex PCR. The sample shows about 38,000 clones, roughly 79% of them seen only once. Study observations and caveats: Evidence of vaccine-induced immune responses was documented in 85% to 95% of patients.

The input for sequencing was PBMCs, taken from a glioma patient whose treatment included an IDH1 peptide vaccine. This TCR was sampled from a man aged 35-49 years with glioma. The genes are TRBV5-1 and TRBJ2-5; D gene unclear. The CDR3 nucleotides read TGCGCCAGCAGCTTGTGGGCCGCTGAGACCCAGTACTTC. Its translation: CASSLWAAETQYF.